This TCR beta chain was identified in a study of metastatic and nonmetastatic thyroid tumors. Study-level information: Across peripheral blood and tumor or nodule tissue samples taken from malignant and benign thyroid patients, the repertoires were compared with one another. Study-wide results and caveats: Malignant thyroid tumors reportedly exceeded benign nodules significantly in TCR beta diversity, with the difference appearing in blood and tumor.

Thyroid surgery was performed in patients who had received no treatment beforehand. The germline CDR1 and CDR2 sequences are MNHEY and SVGEGT. This CDR3 has 16 residues. With 7 bases removed from V and 8 bases from J, the gap between germline ends came to 24 bases. Only a few counts were recorded for this clone. The antigen is unknown. TCRdb ran MiXCR on the PCR reads. In the table there are about 20,000 clones, about a third of which are singletons. The receptor's source is a male donor with papillary thyroid cancer or a benign thyroid nodule (not recorded which). Some clones in this sample may be carry-over from other donors' samples. The sequencing sample was made of tumor tissue. This sequence joins TRBV6-2 or TRBV6-3 and TRBJ2-1, with D maybe TRBD2 (5 bases). The CDR3 sequence: CASIRRSVRANDEQFF. Written as DNA, the CDR3 is TGTGCCAGCATCCGGCGTAGCGTGAGGGCCAACGATGAGCAGTTCTTC.